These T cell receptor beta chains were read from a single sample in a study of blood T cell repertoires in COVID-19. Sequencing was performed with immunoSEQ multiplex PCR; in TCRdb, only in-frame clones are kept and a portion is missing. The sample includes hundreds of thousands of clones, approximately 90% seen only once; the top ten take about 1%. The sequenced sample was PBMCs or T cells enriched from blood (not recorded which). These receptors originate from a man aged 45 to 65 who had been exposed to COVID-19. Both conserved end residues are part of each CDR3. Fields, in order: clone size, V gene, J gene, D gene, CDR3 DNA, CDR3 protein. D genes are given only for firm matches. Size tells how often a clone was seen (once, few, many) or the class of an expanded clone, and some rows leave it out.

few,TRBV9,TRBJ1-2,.,TGTGCCAGCAGCGTAGCTAGTTCTCTTGTTTATGGCTACACCTTC,CASSVASSLVYGYTF
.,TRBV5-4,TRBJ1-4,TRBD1,TGTGCCAGCAGCCAGGGGGCCGCTAATGAAAAACTGTTTTTT,CASSQGAANEKLFF
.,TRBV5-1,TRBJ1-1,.,TGCGCCAGCAGCTTGGCCGAAGGGGCGAACACTGAAGCTTTCTTT,CASSLAEGANTEAFF
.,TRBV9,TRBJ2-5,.,TGTGCCAGCAGCGTAGAAGGGGTGGGGGAGACCCAGTACTTC,CASSVEGVGETQYF
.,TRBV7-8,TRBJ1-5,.,TGTGCCAGCAGCTTACGGACAGAGGGCGGTATGAGCAATCAGCCCCAGCATTTT,CASSLRTEGGMSNQPQHF
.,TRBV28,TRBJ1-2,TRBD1,TGTGCCAGCGCAGGGGGAGACTATGGCTACACCTTC,CASAGGDYGYTF
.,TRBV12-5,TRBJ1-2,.,TGTGCTAGTGCCCCCGGGGGGGCGGGTAACTATGGCTACACCTTC,CASAPGGAGNYGYTF
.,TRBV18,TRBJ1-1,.,TGTGCCAGCTCACTAGGGGGAGGGGTTGTGGCTGAAGCTTTCTTT,CASSLGGGVVAEAFF
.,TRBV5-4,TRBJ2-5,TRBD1,TGTGCCAGCAGCGACGGACAGGGAGGAGAGACCCAGTACTTC,CASSDGQGGETQYF
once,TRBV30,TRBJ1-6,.,TGTGCCATGTGTTCCGCCTATAATTCACCCCTCCACTTT,CAMCSAYNSPLHF
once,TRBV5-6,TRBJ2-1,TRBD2,TGTGCCAGCAGCACCTTACTAGCGGGAGCTTACAATGAGCAGTTCTTC,CASSTLLAGAYNEQFF
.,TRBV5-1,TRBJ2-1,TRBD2,TGCGCCAGCAGCTTGGAAGGGTTGCGGGAGGGTGAGCAGTTCTTC,CASSLEGLREGEQFF
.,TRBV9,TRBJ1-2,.,TGTGCCAGCAGCGGTTACAGAGAATTCAACTATGGCTACACCTTC,CASSGYREFNYGYTF
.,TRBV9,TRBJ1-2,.,TGTGCCAGCAGCGTAGTGGGGGCGTTGGACGGCTACACCTTC,CASSVVGALDGYTF
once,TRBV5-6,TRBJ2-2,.,TGTGCCAGCAGCCATAAAATAGCAGCGAACACCGGGGAGCTGTTTTTT,CASSHKIAANTGELFF
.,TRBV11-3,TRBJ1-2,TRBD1,TGTGCCAGCAGCTTACCACCCGGGACAGCGAACTATGGCTACACCTTC,CASSLPPGTANYGYTF
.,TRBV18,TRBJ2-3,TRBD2,TGTGCCAGCTCCCCCCGTCTTAGCGGGGGGTCAGATACGCAGTATTTT,CASSPRLSGGSDTQYF
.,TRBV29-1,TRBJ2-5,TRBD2,TGCAGCGGGGTAGCGGGAGGGCAAGAGACCCAGTACTTC,CSGVAGGQETQYF
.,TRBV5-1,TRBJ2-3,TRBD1,TGCGCCAGCAGCTTGGGGACAGGGCCCACAGATACGCAGTATTTT,CASSLGTGPTDTQYF
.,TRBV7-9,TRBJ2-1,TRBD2,TGTGCCAGCAGCTTAGTAGCTAGCGGGGGTCCAAGCTCCTACAATGAGCAGTTCTTC,CASSLVASGGPSSYNEQFF
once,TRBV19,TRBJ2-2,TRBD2,TGTGCCAGTAGGGGACTAGCGAACACCGGGGAGCTGTTTTTT,CASRGLANTGELFF
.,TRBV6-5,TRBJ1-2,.,TGTGCCAGCAGTAAACAGGGAAACTATGGCTACACCTTC,CASSKQGNYGYTF
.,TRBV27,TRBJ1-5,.,TGTGCCAGCAGTTTAAGCCCCCCGGGGGGTTGGAATCAGCCCCAGCATTTT,CASSLSPPGGWNQPQHF
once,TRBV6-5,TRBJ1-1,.,TGTGCCAGCAGTTATTTTCGGGGGGGGAACACTGAAGCTTTCTTT,CASSYFRGGNTEAFF